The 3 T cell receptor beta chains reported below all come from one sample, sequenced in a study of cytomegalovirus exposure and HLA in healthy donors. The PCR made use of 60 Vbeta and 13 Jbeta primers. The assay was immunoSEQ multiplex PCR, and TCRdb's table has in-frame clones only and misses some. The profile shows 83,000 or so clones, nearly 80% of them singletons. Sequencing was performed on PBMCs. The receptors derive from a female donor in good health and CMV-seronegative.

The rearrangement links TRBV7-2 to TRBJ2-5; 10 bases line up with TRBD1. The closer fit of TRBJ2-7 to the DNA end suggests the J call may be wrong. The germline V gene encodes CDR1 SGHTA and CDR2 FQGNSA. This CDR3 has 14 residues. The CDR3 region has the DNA TGTGCCAGCAGCTTAGGACAGGGGGCGTACGAGCAGTACTTC. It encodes CASSLGQGAYEQYF.

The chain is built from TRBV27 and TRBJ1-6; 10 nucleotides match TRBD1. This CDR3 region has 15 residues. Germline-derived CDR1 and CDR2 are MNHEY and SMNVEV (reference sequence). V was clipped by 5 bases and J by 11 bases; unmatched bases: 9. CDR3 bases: TGTGCCAGCAGTACCGGGACAGGGGCCCCGGCACCCCTCCACTTT. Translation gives CASSTGTGAPAPLHF.

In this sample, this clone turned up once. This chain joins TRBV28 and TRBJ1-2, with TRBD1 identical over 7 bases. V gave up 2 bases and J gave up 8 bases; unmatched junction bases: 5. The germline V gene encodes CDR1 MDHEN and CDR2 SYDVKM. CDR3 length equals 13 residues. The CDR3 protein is CASSLRQGGGYTF. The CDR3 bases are TGTGCCAGCAGTTTAAGGCAGGGGGGAGGCTACACCTTC.